One sample yielded the 28 T cell receptor beta chains listed below, sequenced in a study of T cells in Graves' hyperthyroidism and ophthalmopathy. TCR beta CDR3 sequences were amplified from RNA transcripts. A first-round RT-PCR of the TCR CDR3 used the HTBI primer set. TCRdb passed the multiplex PCR reads through MiXCR, listing each CDR3 protein once. The table shows around 560,000 distinct CDR3 sequences, with over 15% occurring only once. Sequencing was done on a sample of blood. The receptors were gathered from a woman aged 18-29 years with Graves' hyperthyroidism.

In its sample, this clonotype was seen many times. The rearrangement links TRBV11-2 to TRBJ2-1; the D gene is possibly TRBD1 (6 bases). Germline V gene lookup returns CDR1 SGHAT and CDR2 FQNNGV. This CDR3 has 17 residues. V was cut by 1 base and J by 2 bases, with 15 bases left in between. CDR3 protein: CASSLGTGFRTYNEQFF. The CDR3 region has the DNA TGTGCCAGCAGCTTAGGAACAGGGTTTAGGACCTACAATGAGCAGTTCTTC.

This clonotype was seen a few times. V is TRBV20-1 and J is TRBJ2-7, with TRBD2 matching over 13 bases. Germline V gives CDR1 DFQATT, CDR2 SNEGSKA (reference sequence). This CDR3 has 15 amino acids. V gave up 3 bases and J gave up 2 bases; unmatched junction bases: 4. Here the CDR3 DNA reads TGCAGTGCTAGTGGACTAGCGGGAGAGCCCTACGAGCAGTACTTC. Amino acid sequence: CSASGLAGEPYEQYF.

This clonotype was counted ten times or more. The chain employs TRBV12-3 or TRBV12-4 and TRBJ2-3, with unresolved D. The ends were cut back, 6 bases at V and 6 bases at J, with 7 bases in the middle. This CDR3 region has 11 residues. This CDR3 reads CASRYSDTQYF. The DNA for the CDR3 is TGTGCCAGCAGATACTCGGATACGCAGTATTTT.

There are a few counts of this clonotype. A far larger clone is a single base away, which makes a read error likely. The rearrangement joins TRBV11-1 to TRBJ2-1, with D perhaps TRBD2 (5 bases). Germline V gene data show CDR1 as SGHAT and CDR2 as FQDESV (reference sequence). The CDR3 length is 12 residues. The CDR3 bases are TGTGCCAGCAGCTTAGGAGGGAATGGGCAGTTCTTC. Protein product: CASSLGGNGQFF.

This clonotype was counted many times. J is TRBJ1-5 and V is TRBV2, with unresolved D. CDR1 and CDR2 from the germline V gene are SNHLY and FYNNEI. This CDR3 comprises 15 residues. The V and J ends lost 6 bases and 2 bases respectively, with 14 bases between them. The CDR3 reads CASSGSWGGNQPQHF. As DNA, the CDR3 is TGTGCCAGCAGCGGGTCGTGGGGAGGCAATCAGCCCCAGCATTTT.

This clonotype was detected many times. The V call is TRBV13, the J call TRBJ2-7, with unresolved D. The CDR3 contains 13 residues. Germline V lookup: CDR1 PRHDT, CDR2 FYEKMQ (reference sequence). Between the trimmed V and J ends, which lost 3 bases and 3 bases, there was a span of 9 bases. The CDR3 DNA is TGTGCCAGCAGCTTCAAGAACAGCTACGAGCAGTACTTC. Protein: CASSFKNSYEQYF.

The J gene is TRBJ2-1, the V gene TRBV7-9; D may be TRBD2 (5 bases). Per germline, CDR1 SEHNR and CDR2 FQNEAQ (reference sequence). The CDR3 loop spans 14 amino acids. V lost 2 bases and J 7 bases, leaving 12 bases between the germline ends. The CDR3 loop is CASSLMLSENEQFF. The CDR3 DNA reads TGTGCCAGCAGCTTAATGCTTAGCGAAAATGAGCAGTTCTTC.

This clonotype was observed many times. The chain carries TRBV5-1 and TRBJ1-1; no reliable D call. CDR3 length: 14 residues. Germline V gene sequence: CDR1 SGHRS, CDR2 YFSETQ. The V end was cut by 2 bases, the J end by 1 base, with 9 bases between. The CDR3 DNA reads as TGCGCCAGCAGCTTACCCTCGGGGAACACTGAAGCTTTCTTT. Translated, it gives CASSLPSGNTEAFF. The entire variable domain, with the rest obtained from reference TRBV5-1 and TRBJ1-1, is as follows: KAGVTQTPRYLIKTRGQQVTLSCSPISGHRSVSWYQQTPGQGLQFLFEYFSETQRNKGNFPGRFSGRQFSNSRSEMNVSTLELGDSALYLCASSLPSGNTEAFFGQGTRLTVV.

The V gene is TRBV5-1, the J gene TRBJ1-4; tentatively, D is TRBD1 (6 bases). Trimming cost V 0 bases and J 4 bases, with 16 bases left between them. Germline V gene sequence: CDR1 SGHRS, CDR2 YFSETQ. This CDR3 contains 17 residues. The CDR3 here is CASSLELPGRGNEKLFF. The CDR3 DNA sequence: TGCGCCAGCAGCTTGGAGCTCCCAGGCAGGGGTAATGAAAAACTGTTTTTT.

This clonotype appeared once. The J gene is TRBJ2-5, the V gene TRBV29-1; tentatively, D is TRBD1 or TRBD2 (6 bases each). Trimming took off 5 bases at V and 5 bases at J, with 18 bases between the two ends. There are 14 residues in the CDR3. Germline V lookup: CDR1 SQVTM, CDR2 ANQGSEA. CDR3: CSVTGRGRGETQYF. CDR3 bases: TGCAGCGTTACGGGTCGGGGGCGCGGGGAGACCCAGTACTTC.

Only a few counts were recorded for this clonotype. The rearrangement joins TRBV28 to TRBJ1-2; D is perhaps TRBD1 (5 bases). This CDR3 has 17 residues. CDR1 and CDR2 from the germline V gene are MDHEN and SYDVKM. V lost 8 bases, J lost 2 bases, and 24 bases lay in between. For the CDR3, the DNA is TGTGCCAGCCTTGAGGGACTTCCCCGGCAGGGCAACTATGGCTACACCTTC. Its translation: CASLEGLPRQGNYGYTF.

A note on this clonotype: The junction departs from the called germline gene at one end, perhaps through a read error. The chain has TRBV7-8 and TRBJ2-7; 13 bases agree with TRBD2. CDR1 and CDR2 from the germline V gene are SGHVS and FQNEAQ. The CDR3 runs 17 residues. The CDR3 DNA follows: TGCGCCAGCAGCCTCACTCCGGGACTAGCGGGGTCCTACGAGCAGTACTTC. This translates into CASSLTPGLAGSYEQYF.

This clonotype was seen a handful of times. The J gene is TRBJ2-1, the V gene TRBV7-9; TRBD2 matches 10 bases. Per germline, CDR1 SEHNR and CDR2 FQNEAQ (reference sequence). Trimming removed 5 bases from V and 7 bases from J; junction bases left unmatched: 8. This CDR3 is 15 amino acids long. The CDR3 here is CASSPASGSSNEQFF. The CDR3 DNA is TGTGCCAGCAGCCCCGCTAGCGGGAGTAGTAATGAGCAGTTCTTC.

The chain joins TRBV5-8 to TRBJ1-1; D is unclear. Germline CDR1 SGHTS, CDR2 YDEGEE. There are 15 residues in the CDR3. Trimming stripped 2 bases from V and 5 bases from J, with 16 bases between. CDR3 residues: CASSFGPYEWTEAFF. CDR3 nucleotides: TGTGCCAGCAGCTTTGGGCCTTACGAGTGGACTGAAGCTTTCTTT.

This clonotype was recorded at least ten times. This chain connects TRBV13 to TRBJ2-1, with 7 bases matching TRBD1. V shed 5 bases and J 6 bases; nucleotides not matched to a gene: 10. This CDR3 has 15 amino acids. Germline values: CDR1 PRHDT, CDR2 FYEKMQ (reference sequence). The CDR3: CASSRRQGKRNEQFF. In DNA, the CDR3 is TGTGCCAGCAGCCGTCGACAGGGTAAGCGCAATGAGCAGTTCTTC.

The chain uses TRBV11-1 and TRBJ2-2, with D possibly being TRBD1 (6 bases). Germline V gene data show CDR1 as SGHAT and CDR2 as FQDESV (reference sequence). The V end lost 5 bases, the J end lost 0 bases, and 13 bases lay between the germline ends. This CDR3 spans 16 amino acids. CDR3 protein: CASSVGQPANTGELFF. CDR3 nucleotide sequence: TGTGCCAGCAGCGTCGGACAGCCCGCGAACACCGGGGAGCTGTTTTTT.

This clonotype was seen at least ten times. This chain links TRBV28 with TRBJ1-2, with 7 bases aligning to TRBD1. V gave up 7 bases and J gave up 3 bases; unmatched junction bases: 5. Germline CDR1 is MDHEN and CDR2 is SYDVKM. The CDR3 runs to 13 residues. CDR3 residues: CASMTGSDYGYTF. CDR3 nucleotide sequence: TGTGCCAGCATGACAGGGAGCGACTATGGCTACACCTTC.

In DNA, the CDR3 is TGTGCCAGCAGTGAATACGGGGCGGGAGAGCAGTACTTC. Encoded protein: CASSEYGAGEQYF. The chain combines TRBV6-1 with TRBJ2-7; D possibly corresponds to TRBD2 (6 bases). The CDR3 consists of 13 residues. From germline, CDR1 is MNHNS and CDR2 SASEGT. Trimming removed 2 bases from V and 7 bases from J, with 12 bases in between.

Details on this clonotype: A read error may be the cause here, since a much bigger clone is one base away. Because it lacks the conserved phenylalanine or tryptophan at the end, this CDR3 is likely a read error. This chain joins TRBV11-1 and TRBJ2-3; 7 bases agree with TRBD2. The CDR3 length is 16 residues. Looked up from germline, CDR1 is SGHAT and CDR2 is FQDESV (reference sequence). With V trimmed by 5 bases and J by 2 bases, 10 bases remained unmatched. The CDR3 here is CASSRGASGTTDTQYS. DNA of the CDR3: TGTGCCAGCAGCCGTGGGGCTAGCGGCACCACAGATACGCAGTATTCT.

This clonotype was recorded at least ten times. CDR3 in DNA: TGTGCCAGCAGCTTATTGGCGGGAGTATCAGATACGCAGTATTTT. Protein product: CASSLLAGVSDTQYF. The V gene is TRBV11-2, the J gene TRBJ2-3; TRBD2 matches at 7 bases. Losses at the gene ends were 2 bases for V and 4 bases for J; bases not matched to a gene: 6. CDR3 size: 15 residues. CDR1 is SGHAT and CDR2 is FQNNGV in the germline V gene.

This clonotype was observed a few times. CDR3 DNA: TGTGCCAGCAGCTTAGATCCCAACTCCGGGGAGCTGTTTTTT. This gives the protein CASSLDPNSGELFF. This chain uses TRBV7-2 with TRBJ2-2; D ambiguous. Between the trimmed V and J ends, which lost 1 base and 6 bases, there was a span of 9 bases. Looked up from germline, CDR1 is SGHTA and CDR2 is FQGNSA. This CDR3 comprises 14 residues.

The table lists this clonotype with a few counts. The chain employs TRBV29-1 and TRBJ2-1; D unresolved. This CDR3 has 14 residues. V dropped 3 bases and J dropped 4 bases, with 13 bases sitting between them. CDR1 is SQVTM, CDR2 ANQGSEA, per germline. CDR3 protein: CSVDFSNPYNEQFF. The CDR3 coding sequence is TGCAGCGTTGATTTTAGCAATCCGTACAATGAGCAGTTCTTC.

This clonotype occurred a few times. The rearrangement links TRBV6-1 to TRBJ2-1; D remains ambiguous. Trimming took 4 bases from V and 4 from J, leaving 17 bases between them. The germline V gene encodes CDR1 MNHNS and CDR2 SASEGT. This CDR3 has 16 amino acids. CDR3 DNA: TGTGCCAGCAGTGCCATAGCTGGCAGAGCGTACAATGAGCAGTTCTTC. This translates into CASSAIAGRAYNEQFF.

A few counts support this clonotype. V is TRBV6-2 or TRBV6-3 and J is TRBJ1-2; the D is unclear. The CDR3 sequence is 13 residues long. Germline-derived CDR1 and CDR2 are MNHEY and SVGEGT. With 2 bases removed from V and 2 bases from J, the gap between germline ends came to 6 bases. Here the CDR3 reads CASSYAENYGYTF. The CDR3, as DNA: TGTGCCAGCAGTTACGCGGAGAACTATGGCTACACCTTC.

The chain employs TRBV6-1 and TRBJ2-7; 9 positions agree with TRBD2. CDR3 length equals 16 residues. CDR1 and CDR2 from the germline V gene are MNHNS and SASEGT. The junction had 11 bases not matched to a gene; V was cut back by 5 bases and J by 3 bases. The CDR3 DNA reads as TGTGCCAGCAGTCGAGCCGGACTAGCGTCGTACTACGAGCAGTACTTC. This translates into CASSRAGLASYYEQYF.

This clonotype was recorded at least ten times. The gene calls are TRBV20-1 and TRBJ1-1, with D possibly TRBD1 on 6 matching bases. V was clipped by 0 bases and J by 2 bases, with 13 bases between them. The V gene's germline CDR1 is DFQATT and CDR2 SNEGSKA (reference sequence). The CDR3 loop spans 15 amino acids. The DNA for the CDR3 is TGCAGTGCTAGAGAAACAGGGATTACCAACACTGAAGCTTTCTTT. It yields the protein CSARETGITNTEAFF.

Many counts were recorded for this clonotype. The CDR3 coding sequence is TGTGCCAGCAGCTTTCGACAGGACACAGATACGCAGTATTTT. Translation gives CASSFRQDTDTQYF. The chain joins TRBV11-3 to TRBJ2-3; D possibly corresponds to TRBD1 (6 bases). The CDR3 has 14 amino acids. The germline gives CDR1 SGHNT, CDR2 YENEEA. The V gene lost 3 bases and the J gene lost 2 bases, with 9 bases spanning the gap.

The chain couples TRBV9 to TRBJ2-3; the D is unclear. The length of the CDR3 is 15 residues. V lost 3 bases, J lost 3 bases, and 14 bases lay in between. The V gene's germline CDR1 is SGDLS and CDR2 YYNGEE. This chain's CDR3 is CASSEIDSLTDTQYF. CDR3 nucleotides: TGTGCCAGCAGCGAGATAGATAGTCTGACAGATACGCAGTATTTT.